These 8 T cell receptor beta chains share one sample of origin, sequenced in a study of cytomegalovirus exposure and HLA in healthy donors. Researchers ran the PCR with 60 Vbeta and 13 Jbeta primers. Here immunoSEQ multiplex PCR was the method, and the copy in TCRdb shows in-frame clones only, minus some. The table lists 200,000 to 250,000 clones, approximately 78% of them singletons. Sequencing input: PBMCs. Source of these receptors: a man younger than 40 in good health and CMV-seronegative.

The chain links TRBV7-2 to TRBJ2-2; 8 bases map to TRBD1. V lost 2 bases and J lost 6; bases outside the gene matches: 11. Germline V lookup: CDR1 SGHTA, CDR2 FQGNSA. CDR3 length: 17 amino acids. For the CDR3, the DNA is TGTGCCAGCAGCTTATCCTTGGACAGGGTCTGGGCCGGGGAGCTGTTTTTT. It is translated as CASSLSLDRVWAGELFF.

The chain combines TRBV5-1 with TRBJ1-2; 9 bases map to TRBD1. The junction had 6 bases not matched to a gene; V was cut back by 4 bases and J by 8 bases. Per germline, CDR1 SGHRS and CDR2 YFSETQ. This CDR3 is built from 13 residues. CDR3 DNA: TGCGCCAGCAGCCCCGGGACAGGGCAAGGCTACACCTTC. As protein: CASSPGTGQGYTF. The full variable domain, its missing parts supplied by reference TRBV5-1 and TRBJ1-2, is KAGVTQTPRYLIKTRGQQVTLSCSPISGHRSVSWYQQTPGQGLQFLFEYFSETQRNKGNFPGRFSGRQFSNSRSEMNVSTLELGDSALYLCASSPGTGQGYTFGSGTRLTVV.

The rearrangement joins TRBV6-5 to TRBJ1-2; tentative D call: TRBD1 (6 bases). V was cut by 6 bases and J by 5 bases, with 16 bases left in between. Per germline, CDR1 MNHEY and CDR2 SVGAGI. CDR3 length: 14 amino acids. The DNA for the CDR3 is TGTGCCAGCAGAAAAGGACAGATCCTGTATGGCTACACCTTC. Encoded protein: CASRKGQILYGYTF.

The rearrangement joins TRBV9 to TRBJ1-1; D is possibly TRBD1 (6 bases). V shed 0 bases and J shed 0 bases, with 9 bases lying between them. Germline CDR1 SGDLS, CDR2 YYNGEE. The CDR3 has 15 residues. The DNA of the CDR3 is TGTGCCAGCAGCGTAGGGGAGGGGGTGAACACTGAAGCTTTCTTT. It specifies CASSVGEGVNTEAFF.

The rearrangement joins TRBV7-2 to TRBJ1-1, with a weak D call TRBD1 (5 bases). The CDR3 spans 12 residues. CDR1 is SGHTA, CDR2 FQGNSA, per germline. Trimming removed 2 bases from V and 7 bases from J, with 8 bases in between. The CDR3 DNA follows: TGTGCCAGCAGCTTACAGGGTATTGAAGCTTTCTTT. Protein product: CASSLQGIEAFF.

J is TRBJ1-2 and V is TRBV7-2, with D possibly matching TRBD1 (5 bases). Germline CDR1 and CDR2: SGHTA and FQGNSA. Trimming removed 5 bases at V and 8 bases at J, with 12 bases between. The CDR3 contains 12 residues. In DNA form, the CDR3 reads TGTGCCAGCAGCGTCGACAGAGCCGGCTACACCTTC. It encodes CASSVDRAGYTF.

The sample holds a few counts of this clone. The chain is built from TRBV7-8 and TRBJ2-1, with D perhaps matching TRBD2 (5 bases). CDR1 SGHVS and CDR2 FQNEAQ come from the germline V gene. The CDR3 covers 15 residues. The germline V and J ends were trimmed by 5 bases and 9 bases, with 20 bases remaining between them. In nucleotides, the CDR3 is TGTGCCAGCAGCGTGCTGGTTGGAGGAGCTTCTGAGCAGTTCTTC. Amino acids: CASSVLVGGASEQFF.

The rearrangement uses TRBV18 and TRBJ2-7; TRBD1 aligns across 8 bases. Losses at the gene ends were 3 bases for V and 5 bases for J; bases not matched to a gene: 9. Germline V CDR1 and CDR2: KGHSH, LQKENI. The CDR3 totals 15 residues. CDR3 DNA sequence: TGTGCCAGCTCACCGTTGTCGGACAGGGTCCACGAGCAGTACTTC. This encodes CASSPLSDRVHEQYF.